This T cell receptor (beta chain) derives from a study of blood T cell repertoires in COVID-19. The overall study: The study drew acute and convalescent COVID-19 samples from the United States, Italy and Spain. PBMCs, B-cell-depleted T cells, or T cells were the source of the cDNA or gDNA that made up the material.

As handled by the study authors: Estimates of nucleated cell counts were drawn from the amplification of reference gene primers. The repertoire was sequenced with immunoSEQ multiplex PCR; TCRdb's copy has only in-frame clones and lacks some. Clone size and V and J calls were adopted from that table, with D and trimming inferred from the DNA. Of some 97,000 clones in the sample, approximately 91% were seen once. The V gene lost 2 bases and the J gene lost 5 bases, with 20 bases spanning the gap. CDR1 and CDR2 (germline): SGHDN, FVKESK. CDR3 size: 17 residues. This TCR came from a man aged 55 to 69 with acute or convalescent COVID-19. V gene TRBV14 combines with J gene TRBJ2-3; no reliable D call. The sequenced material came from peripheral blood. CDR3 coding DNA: TGTGCCAGCAGCCAAAACATCCCGCTCATAAGACAAGATACGCAGTATTTT. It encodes CASSQNIPLIRQDTQYF.